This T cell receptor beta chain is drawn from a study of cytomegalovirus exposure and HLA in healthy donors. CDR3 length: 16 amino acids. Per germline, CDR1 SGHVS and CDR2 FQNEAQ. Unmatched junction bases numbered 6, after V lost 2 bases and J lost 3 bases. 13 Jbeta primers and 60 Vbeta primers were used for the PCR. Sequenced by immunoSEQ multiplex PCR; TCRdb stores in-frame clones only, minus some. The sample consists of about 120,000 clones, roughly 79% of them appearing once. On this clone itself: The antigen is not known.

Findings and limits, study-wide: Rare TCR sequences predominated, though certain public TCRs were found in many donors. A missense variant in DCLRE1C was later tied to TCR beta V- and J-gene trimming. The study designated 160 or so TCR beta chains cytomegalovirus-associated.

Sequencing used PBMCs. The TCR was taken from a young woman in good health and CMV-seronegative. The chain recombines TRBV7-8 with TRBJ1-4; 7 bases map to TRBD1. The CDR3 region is CASSLRDSVSNEKLFF. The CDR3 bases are TGTGCCAGCAGCTTACGGGACAGTGTTTCTAATGAAAAACTGTTTTTT.